A selection of T cell receptor beta chains follows, all from one sample in a study of CD8 T cells in Susac syndrome. Using its own MiXCR run on the immunoSEQ multiplex PCR reads, TCRdb lists one record per CDR3 protein. This table has approximately 90,000 distinct CDR3 sequences, approximately 92% appearing once. The specimen was CD8+ T cells from PBMCs. The receptor source for this set is a human donor in good health. The CDR3 runs from the conserved cysteine through the conserved F or W. Fields, in order: J gene, CDR3 length, D gene, V gene, clone size, CDR3 protein, CDR3 DNA. The D gene is left open where the match is weak. A row's size may be missing; if present it is once, few, many or a size class.

J gene: TRBJ1-5
CDR3 length: 12
D gene: -
V gene: TRBV6-2/TRBV6-3
clone size: -
CDR3 protein: CASSTYSQPQHF
CDR3 DNA: TGTGCCAGCAGTACTTATAGTCAGCCCCAGCATTTT

J gene: TRBJ2-7
CDR3 length: 15
D gene: TRBD2
V gene: TRBV20-1
clone size: -
CDR3 protein: CSANSGADVVYEQYF
CDR3 DNA: TGCAGTGCCAACAGCGGGGCCGACGTTGTCTACGAGCAGTACTTC

J gene: TRBJ1-1
CDR3 length: 14
D gene: TRBD1
V gene: TRBV7-9
clone size: -
CDR3 protein: CASSSGTENTEAFF
CDR3 DNA: TGTGCCAGCAGCTCCGGGACAGAGAACACTGAAGCTTTCTTT

J gene: TRBJ1-3
CDR3 length: 12
D gene: -
V gene: TRBV4-1
clone size: once
CDR3 protein: CASSQFGNTIYF
CDR3 DNA: TGCGCCAGCAGCCAATTTGGAAACACCATATATTTT

J gene: TRBJ2-3
CDR3 length: 15
D gene: -
V gene: TRBV15
clone size: -
CDR3 protein: CATSRESGGTDTQYF
CDR3 DNA: TGTGCCACCAGCAGAGAATCGGGGGGCACAGATACGCAGTATTTT

J gene: TRBJ2-5
CDR3 length: 16
D gene: -
V gene: TRBV6-6
clone size: once
CDR3 protein: CASSYSRQRDQETQYF
CDR3 DNA: TGTGCCAGCAGTTACTCGAGACAGCGAGACCAAGAGACCCAGTACTTC

J gene: TRBJ1-3
CDR3 length: 16
D gene: -
V gene: TRBV7-8
clone size: -
CDR3 protein: CASSSVEGDSGNTIYF
CDR3 DNA: TGTGCCAGCAGCTCCGTCGAGGGAGACTCTGGAAACACCATATATTTT

J gene: TRBJ2-2
CDR3 length: 16
D gene: -
V gene: TRBV9
clone size: -
CDR3 protein: CASSVGRGPNTGELFF
CDR3 DNA: TGTGCCAGCAGCGTAGGACGGGGGCCGAACACCGGGGAGCTGTTTTTT

J gene: TRBJ1-2
CDR3 length: 17
D gene: -
V gene: TRBV15
clone size: -
CDR3 protein: CATSSHFTPGANYGYTF
CDR3 DNA: TGTGCCACCAGCAGCCATTTTACACCGGGAGCTAACTATGGCTACACCTTC

J gene: TRBJ2-3
CDR3 length: 16
D gene: TRBD2
V gene: TRBV3-1
clone size: -
CDR3 protein: CASSQGLAASTDTQYF
CDR3 DNA: TGTGCCAGCAGCCAGGGACTAGCGGCCTCTACAGATACGCAGTATTTT

J gene: TRBJ2-7
CDR3 length: 15
D gene: TRBD2
V gene: TRBV9
clone size: -
CDR3 protein: CASSATSGGFYEQYF
CDR3 DNA: TGTGCCAGCAGCGCGACTAGCGGGGGGTTTTACGAGCAGTACTTC

J gene: TRBJ2-1
CDR3 length: 13
D gene: -
V gene: TRBV6-5
clone size: -
CDR3 protein: CASRGAAGDEQFF
CDR3 DNA: TGTGCCAGCAGGGGGGCTGCCGGCGATGAGCAGTTCTTC

J gene: TRBJ2-7
CDR3 length: 13
D gene: -
V gene: TRBV13
clone size: few
CDR3 protein: CASSAGWTYEQYF
CDR3 DNA: TGTGCCAGCAGCGCAGGTTGGACCTACGAGCAGTACTTC

J gene: TRBJ2-5
CDR3 length: 9
D gene: -
V gene: TRBV2
clone size: once
CDR3 protein: CATRETQYF
CDR3 DNA: TGTGCCACCCGCGAGACCCAGTACTTC

J gene: TRBJ1-1
CDR3 length: 12
D gene: TRBD1
V gene: TRBV29-1
clone size: -
CDR3 protein: CSVERRQGEAFF
CDR3 DNA: TGCAGCGTTGAAAGGAGACAGGGGGAAGCTTTCTTT

J gene: TRBJ1-2
CDR3 length: 13
D gene: TRBD1
V gene: TRBV12-3/TRBV12-4
clone size: -
CDR3 protein: CATLGQGAGGYTF
CDR3 DNA: TGTGCCACCTTGGGACAGGGGGCTGGTGGCTACACCTTC

J gene: TRBJ2-1
CDR3 length: 15
D gene: TRBD2
V gene: TRBV27
clone size: -
CDR3 protein: CASSLSASGYNEQFF
CDR3 DNA: TGTGCCAGCAGTTTATCGGCTAGCGGTTACAATGAGCAGTTCTTC

J gene: TRBJ2-2
CDR3 length: 17
D gene: TRBD1
V gene: TRBV18
clone size: -
CDR3 protein: CASSPSLGGPSTEELFF
CDR3 DNA: TGTGCCAGCTCACCGTCCCTAGGGGGCCCGAGCACCGAGGAGCTGTTTTTT

J gene: TRBJ1-2
CDR3 length: 13
D gene: -
V gene: TRBV29-1
clone size: once
CDR3 protein: CSVEEDGAYGYTF
CDR3 DNA: TGCAGCGTTGAAGAGGACGGGGCGTATGGCTACACCTTC

J gene: TRBJ2-7
CDR3 length: 13
D gene: -
V gene: TRBV7-2
clone size: -
CDR3 protein: CASSLNRLYEQYF
CDR3 DNA: TGTGCCAGCAGCTTAAACAGACTATACGAGCAGTACTTC

J gene: TRBJ2-5
CDR3 length: 14
D gene: -
V gene: TRBV9
clone size: -
CDR3 protein: CASSDGGAEETQYF
CDR3 DNA: TGTGCCAGCAGCGACGGAGGAGCTGAAGAGACCCAGTACTTC